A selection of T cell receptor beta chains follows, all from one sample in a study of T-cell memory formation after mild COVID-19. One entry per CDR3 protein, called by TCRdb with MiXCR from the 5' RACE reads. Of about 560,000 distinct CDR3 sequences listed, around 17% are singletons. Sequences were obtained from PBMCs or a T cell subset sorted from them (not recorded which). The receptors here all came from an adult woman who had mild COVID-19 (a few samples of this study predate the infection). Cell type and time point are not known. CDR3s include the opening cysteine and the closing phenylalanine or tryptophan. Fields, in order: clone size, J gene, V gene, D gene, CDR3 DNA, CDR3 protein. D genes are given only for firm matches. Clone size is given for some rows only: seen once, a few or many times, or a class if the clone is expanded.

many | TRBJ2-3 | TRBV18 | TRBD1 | TGTGCCAGCTCTTCCCGAGACAGGGGCCCAGATACGCAGTATTTT | CASSSRDRGPDTQYF
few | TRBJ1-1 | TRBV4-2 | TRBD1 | TGTGCCAGCAGCCGGGAGACAGGGGGGAACACTGAAGCTTTCTTT | CASSRETGGNTEAFF
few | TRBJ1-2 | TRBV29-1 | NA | TGCAGCGTGATAGGCCAGGTGAGGGATGGCTACACCTTC | CSVIGQVRDGYTF
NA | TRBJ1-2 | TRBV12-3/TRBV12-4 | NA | TGTGCCAGCAGTTTAGGGGTGGCAGGGACTGGCGGCTACACCTTC | CASSLGVAGTGGYTF
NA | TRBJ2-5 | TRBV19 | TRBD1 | TGTGCCAGCACGGACAGGGGTCGAGAGACCCAGTACTTC | CASTDRGRETQYF
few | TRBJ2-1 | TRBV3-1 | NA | TGTGCCAGCAGCCAAGCCTATGAGCAGTTCTTC | CASSQAYEQFF
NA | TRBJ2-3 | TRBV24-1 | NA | TGTGCCACCAGTGATTTTGACGGGAGACAAGCAGATACGCAGTATTTT | CATSDFDGRQADTQYF
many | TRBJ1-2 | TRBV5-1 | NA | TGCGCCAGCAGCTCATGGGACACATACTATGGCTACACCTTC | CASSSWDTYYGYTF
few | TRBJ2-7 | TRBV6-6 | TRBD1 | TGTGCCAGCAGCCCCGGGGACAGGGGGCACTACGAGCAGTACTTC | CASSPGDRGHYEQYF
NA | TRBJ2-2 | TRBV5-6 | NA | TGTGCCAGCAGCTTGCAATCCAGGATCCTCATCGCGAACACCGGGGAGCTGTTTTTT | CASSLQSRILIANTGELFF
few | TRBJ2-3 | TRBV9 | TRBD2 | TGTGCCAGCAGCGTAGAGACTAGCCCCTTCGGGGCAGATACGCAGTATTTT | CASSVETSPFGADTQYF
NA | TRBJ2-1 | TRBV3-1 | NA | TGTGCCAGCAGCTCGGGGTTCAATGAGCAGTTCTTC | CASSSGFNEQFF
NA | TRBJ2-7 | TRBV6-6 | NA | TGTGCCAGCAGTTACTCGATGCAGGGAATCTACGAGCAGTACTTC | CASSYSMQGIYEQYF
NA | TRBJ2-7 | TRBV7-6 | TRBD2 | TGTGCCAGCAGCTTTCGCGGGGGGGATATCCCCTACGAGCAGTACTTC | CASSFRGGDIPYEQYF
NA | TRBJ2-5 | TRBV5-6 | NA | TGTGCCAGCGGCGCTCTCACAGGACCCAACTTAAACTTC | CASGALTGPNLNF
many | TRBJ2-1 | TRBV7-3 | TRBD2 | TGTGCCAGCAGTCCCGGGCCGGGACTAGCGACCAACAATGAGCAGTTCTTC | CASSPGPGLATNNEQFF
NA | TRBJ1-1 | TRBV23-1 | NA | TGCGCCAGCAGTCAGGGCGGAATGAACACTGAAGCTTTCTTT | CASSQGGMNTEAFF